A single sample gave rise to the 22 T cell receptor beta chains below, sequenced in a study of OX40 agonist ivuxolimab in advanced cancers. This table comes from immunoSEQ multiplex PCR, and its TCRdb copy is limited to in-frame clones, with some not included. The sample records 50,000 or so clones, around 86% being singletons. The specimen comprised CD4+ or CD8+ T cells sorted from blood, sampled in a trial of the OX40 agonist ivuxolimab. These receptors all stem from an adult with an advanced solid tumor such as melanoma, head and neck, liver or kidney cancer.

In its sample, this clone was seen once. The chain couples TRBV4-2 to TRBJ1-5; D ambiguous. CDR3 length equals 15 residues. The V end lost 4 bases, the J end lost 5 bases, and 15 bases lay between the germline ends. CDR1 is LGHNA, CDR2 YNFKEQ, per germline. The CDR3 region is CASSPRGSIDQPQHF. The CDR3 DNA is TGTGCCAGCAGCCCCCGGGGTAGCATTGATCAGCCCCAGCATTTT.

The chain has TRBV28 and TRBJ2-5; the D is unclear. Germline values: CDR1 MDHEN, CDR2 SYDVKM. This CDR3 has 11 residues. With 5 bases removed from V and 7 bases from J, the gap between germline ends came to 8 bases. The CDR3 region is CASSRLVTQYF. CDR3 coding DNA: TGTGCCAGCAGTCGTCTAGTGACCCAGTACTTC.

The V call is TRBV7-2, the J call TRBJ1-5; D remains unclear. V was cut by 1 base and J by 6 bases, with 7 bases left in between. The CDR3 runs to 13 residues. Germline lookup yields CDR1 SGHTA and CDR2 FQGNSA. CDR3 protein: CASSLGASQPQHF. The CDR3 DNA is TGTGCCAGCAGCTTAGGGGCAAGTCAGCCCCAGCATTTT.

The chain uses TRBV27 and TRBJ1-6; D is undetermined. Trimming took off 5 bases at V and 9 bases at J, with 23 bases between the two ends. The CDR3 is made up of 17 amino acids. Germline assignment: CDR1 MNHEY and CDR2 SMNVEV (reference sequence). CDR3 residues: CASSPTGIRPSGSPLHF. In DNA form, the CDR3 reads TGTGCCAGCAGTCCTACGGGGATCCGACCCAGTGGTTCACCCCTCCACTTT.

The chain couples TRBV5-4 to TRBJ1-2; the match to TRBD1 covers 7 bases. Germline assignment: CDR1 SGHNT and CDR2 YYREEE (reference sequence). V was pared by 1 base and J by 4 bases, with 1 base of the junction left unmatched. This CDR3 comprises 13 residues. This CDR3 reads CASSLTGVYGYTF. The DNA of the CDR3 is TGTGCCAGCAGCTTGACAGGGGTCTATGGCTACACCTTC.

V gene TRBV4-1 combines with J gene TRBJ2-3; D is undetermined. V was shortened by 1 base and J by 6 bases, with 11 bases between the two germline ends. CDR3 length equals 14 residues. The germline V gene has CDR1 MGHRA and CDR2 YSYEKL. The CDR3: CASSQVPVTDTQYF. CDR3 nucleotides: TGCGCCAGCAGCCAAGTTCCAGTGACGGATACGCAGTATTTT.

The rearrangement uses TRBV11-2 and TRBJ2-5; D gene unclear. CDR1 is SGHAT, CDR2 FQNNGV, per germline. The CDR3 consists of 13 residues. V was pared by 1 base and J by 3 bases, with 6 bases between. The CDR3 is CASSLGAEETQYF. CDR3 DNA: TGTGCCAGCAGCTTAGGTGCGGAAGAGACCCAGTACTTC.

The J gene is TRBJ2-2, the V gene TRBV15; D could derive from TRBD1 or TRBD2 (5 bases each). From germline, CDR1 is LNHNV and CDR2 YYDKDF (reference sequence). V lost 3 bases and J lost 4, with 15 bases in between. The CDR3 loop spans 16 amino acids. The CDR3: CATSSNAGTTTGELFF. In nucleotides, the CDR3 is TGTGCCACCAGCAGCAACGCCGGGACCACCACCGGGGAGCTGTTTTTT.

This chain links TRBV11-2 with TRBJ1-3; D is unclear. The CDR3 is made up of 12 amino acids. The V end was cut by 7 bases, the J end by 0 bases, with 4 bases between. Germline values: CDR1 SGHAT, CDR2 FQNNGV. In nucleotides, the CDR3 is TGTGCCAGCACCCTCTCTGGAAACACCATATATTTT. It is translated as CASTLSGNTIYF.

The chain recombines TRBV7-2 with TRBJ1-1; no clear D. V lost 1 base to trimming and J lost 2 bases, with 8 bases between them. Germline-derived CDR1 and CDR2 are SGHTA and FQGNSA. The CDR3 runs 14 residues. CDR3 protein: CASSLEGVNTEAFF. The DNA of the CDR3 is TGTGCCAGCAGCTTAGAGGGTGTAAACACTGAAGCTTTCTTT.

This clone has a single count. The rearrangement links TRBV7-3 to TRBJ2-5; D call uncertain. The V and J ends lost 3 bases and 4 bases respectively, with 15 bases between them. The CDR3 has 15 amino acids. CDR1 is SGHTA and CDR2 is FQGTGA in the germline V gene. The CDR3 DNA sequence: TGTGCCAGCAGCTTTCAACGGGCCGAGCGAGAGACCCAGTACTTC. This codes for CASSFQRAERETQYF.

J is TRBJ1-2 and V is TRBV5-1, with 9 bases matching TRBD1. The CDR3 runs to 16 residues. Germline values: CDR1 SGHRS, CDR2 YFSETQ. V lost 4 bases and J lost 3; bases outside the gene matches: 10. The CDR3 nucleotides read TGCGCCAGCAGCCCCGAAGGGACAGGGTCGCACTATGGCTACACCTTC. This codes for CASSPEGTGSHYGYTF. Full variable domain (remainder filled in from reference TRBV5-1 and TRBJ1-2): KAGVTQTPRYLIKTRGQQVTLSCSPISGHRSVSWYQQTPGQGLQFLFEYFSETQRNKGNFPGRFSGRQFSNSRSEMNVSTLELGDSALYLCASSPEGTGSHYGYTFGSGTRLTVV.

This clone was picked up a small number of times. The chain joins TRBV19 to TRBJ1-4, with D uncertain. The CDR3 loop spans 14 amino acids. With 5 bases removed from V and 8 bases from J, the gap between germline ends came to 15 bases. Germline-derived CDR1 and CDR2 are LNHDA and SQIVND (reference sequence). In nucleotides, the CDR3 is TGTGCCAGTAGTGGTCTGGCCGGCAGGGAAAAACTGTTTTTT. It yields the protein CASSGLAGREKLFF.

V and J are TRBV21-1 and TRBJ1-2. TRBV21-1 is shown as a pseudogene. The CDR3 is 14 residues long. CDR3 in amino acids: CASSKGRVGYGYTF. The CDR3 DNA reads TGTGCCAGCAGCAAAGGGAGGGTTGGCTATGGCTACACCTTC.

The V gene is TRBV9, the J gene TRBJ1-2; maybe TRBD1 (5 bases). V was trimmed by 0 bases and J by 8 bases, leaving 17 bases between them. Germline loops: CDR1 SGDLS, CDR2 YYNGEE. This CDR3 is 15 amino acids long. The CDR3 nucleotides read TGTGCCAGCAGCGTAGACTCGAGTCGGGGCGGCGGCTACACCTTC. Translated: CASSVDSSRGGGYTF.

The CDR3 loop reads CATSNGLVFGADTQYF. CDR3 DNA sequence: TGTGCCACCAGCAACGGACTAGTGTTCGGGGCAGATACGCAGTATTTT. V is TRBV15 and J is TRBJ2-3; TRBD2 matches at 7 bases. Looked up from germline, CDR1 is LNHNV and CDR2 is YYDKDF (reference sequence). The CDR3 contains 16 residues. The V and J ends lost 4 bases and 4 bases, in that order; junction bases with no gene match: 11.

The chain carries TRBV4-2 and TRBJ2-3, with D tentatively TRBD2 (6 bases). Germline loops: CDR1 LGHNA, CDR2 YNFKEQ. V was clipped by 6 bases and J by 1 base, with 14 bases between them. The CDR3 is made up of 15 amino acids. The DNA of the CDR3 is TGTGCCAGCAGACTAGCCTCGGGGGGCACAGATACGCAGTATTTT. It encodes CASRLASGGTDTQYF.

The CDR3 coding sequence is TGTGCCAGCAGTCGGGGATTCTACAATGAGCAGTTCTTC. It translates to CASSRGFYNEQFF. The chain employs TRBV11-3 and TRBJ2-1; D possibly corresponds to TRBD2 (5 bases). The CDR3 covers 13 residues. CDR1 and CDR2 (germline): SGHNT, YENEEA. V was clipped by 6 bases and J by 3 bases, with 9 bases between them.

The gene calls are TRBV5-1 and TRBJ1-1; the D is unclear. The CDR3 consists of 13 residues. Germline CDR1 and CDR2: SGHRS and YFSETQ. V lost 3 bases and J lost 3, with 9 bases in between. Here the CDR3 DNA reads TGCGCCAGCAGCTCAGGCCAGTACACTGAAGCTTTCTTT. Its protein product is CASSSGQYTEAFF.

The chain uses TRBV9 and TRBJ2-7, with 9 nucleotides matching TRBD2. V shed 0 bases, J shed 3 bases, and the junction held 7 bases outside the gene matches. Germline lookup yields CDR1 SGDLS and CDR2 YYNGEE. This CDR3 is 16 amino acids long. The CDR3 loop is CASSVGASGEYYEQYF. The CDR3 bases are TGTGCCAGCAGCGTAGGCGCTAGCGGGGAATACTACGAGCAGTACTTC.

This chain joins TRBV5-5 and TRBJ1-1; no firm D call. This CDR3 has 14 amino acids. CDR1 is SGHKS, CDR2 YYEKEE, per germline (reference sequence). With 0 bases removed from V and 1 base from J, the gap between germline ends came to 7 bases. CDR3 DNA sequence: TGTGCCAGCAGCTTGGGACATGCGAACACTGAAGCTTTCTTT. Its translation: CASSLGHANTEAFF.

V is TRBV6-5 and J is TRBJ1-2, with D unresolved. Trimming took off 6 bases at V and 5 bases at J, with 16 bases between the two ends. CDR3 length: 14 residues. CDR1 MNHEY and CDR2 SVGAGI come from the germline V gene. The CDR3 nucleotides are TGTGCCAGCAGAGTGCAACGGACCGGGTATGGCTACACCTTC. It is translated as CASRVQRTGYGYTF.